The 6 T cell receptor beta chains below come from one sample, sequenced in a study of shared clonotypes between healthy human individuals. Using immunoSEQ multiplex PCR, the repertoire was profiled, and TCRdb retains in-frame clones only, with some absent. The sample yields around 350,000 clones, about 70% seen once. The source material was memory CD4+ T cells sorted from blood. Noted subset: CD45RA-negative fraction. These receptors came from a man between 25 and 39 years old in good health.

The chain couples TRBV25-1 to TRBJ1-1; D gene unclear. CDR3 size: 11 residues. V was pared by 3 bases and J by 11 bases, with 10 bases between. Germline values: CDR1 MGHDK, CDR2 SYGVNS. The CDR3 here is CASSDHSWAFF. The CDR3 nucleotides read TGTGCCAGCAGTGATCATTCCTGGGCTTTCTTT.

The chain joins TRBV6-5 to TRBJ2-1, with unresolved D. CDR1 and CDR2 (germline): MNHEY, SVGAGI. This CDR3 is built from 12 residues. The V gene lost 2 bases and the J gene lost 9 bases, with 8 bases spanning the gap. The CDR3 loop reads CASSYLQIEQFF. The CDR3, as DNA: TGTGCCAGCAGTTACCTACAGATTGAGCAGTTCTTC.

The chain uses TRBV16 and TRBJ2-7; 10 bases are shared with TRBD2. V was pared by 0 bases and J by 5 bases, with 4 bases of the junction left unmatched. The CDR3 consists of 15 residues. Germline CDR1 reads KGHSY; CDR2 reads FQNENV. In nucleotides, the CDR3 is TGTGCCAGCAGCCAATCGGGGCTAGCGGGAGACGAGCAGTACTTC. It specifies CASSQSGLAGDEQYF.

The CDR3 is CAWDRYQDGYTF. In nucleotides, the CDR3 is TGTGCCTGGGACAGGTATCAGGATGGCTACACCTTC. V and J are TRBV30 and TRBJ1-2; possibly TRBD1 for D (6 bases). Germline V gives CDR1 GTSNPN, CDR2 SVGIG (reference sequence). This CDR3 spans 12 amino acids. Trimming took off 5 bases at V and 6 bases at J, with 13 bases between the two ends.

The rearrangement links TRBV30 to TRBJ2-1; unclear D gene. Trimming stripped 6 bases from V and 4 bases from J, with 16 bases between. There are 14 residues in the CDR3. Germline values: CDR1 GTSNPN, CDR2 SVGIG (reference sequence). CDR3 DNA sequence: TGTGCCTGCACGACCGGGTGGGTATACAATGAGCAGTTCTTC. Translated, it gives CACTTGWVYNEQFF. The full variable domain, completed using reference TRBV30 and TRBJ2-1, is SQTIHQWPATLVQPVGSPLSLECTVEGTSNPNLYWYRQAAGRGLQLLFYSVGIGQISSEVPQNLSASRPQDRQFILSSKKLLLSDSGFYLCACTTGWVYNEQFFGPGTRLTVL.

This rearrangement joins TRBV7-9 to TRBJ1-5, with TRBD1 identical over 12 bases. This CDR3 has 17 residues. The germline V gene has CDR1 SEHNR and CDR2 FQNEAQ (reference sequence). Trimming cost V 4 bases and J 10 bases; bases outside gene matches: 14. Here the CDR3 DNA reads TGTGCCAGCAGCTCGGGACAGGGGGCTCCGATGGGTGGACCCCAGCATTTT. It codes for CASSSGQGAPMGGPQHF. The full variable domain, its missing parts supplied by reference TRBV7-9 and TRBJ1-5, is DTGVSQNPRHKITKRGQNVTFRCDPISEHNRLYWYRQTLGQGPEFLTYFQNEAQLEKSRLLSDRFSAERPKGSFSTLEIQRTEQGDSAMYLCASSSGQGAPMGGPQHFGDGTRLSIL.